The source of this T cell receptor beta chain is a study of shared clonotypes between healthy human individuals. Study-wide background: The cohort comprised a couple of women and a few men. Their ages spanned 18 to 49 years. Findings and caveats of the study: Clonotypes shared by all four sorted-subset donors had higher generation probabilities than non-shared clonotypes.

In the naive CD8 group, cells lacked CD45RO and were positively selected for CCR7, so terminally differentiated effector memory CD45RA+ cells were left out. This clone was recorded once. The antigen is unknown. Over several immunoSEQ plates, each subset's genomic DNA was distributed in even portions. Measured with immunoSEQ multiplex PCR; TCRdb has only the in-frame clones, and not every one. The sample carries under 1 million clones, over 90% recorded once. Germline CDR1 reads SGHAT; CDR2 reads FQNNGV. V lost 3 bases to trimming and J lost 2 bases, with 10 bases between them. The CDR3 runs to 15 residues.

Sequenced material: naive CD8+ T cells sorted from blood. The rearrangement joins TRBV11-2 to TRBJ2-2; the D is unclear. This TCR came from a man aged 25 to 45 in good health. The CDR3 protein is CASSFTKGNTGELFF. The CDR3 coding sequence is TGTGCCAGCAGCTTCACGAAGGGAAACACCGGGGAGCTGTTTTTT.